This T cell receptor (beta chain) was sequenced during a study of shared clonotypes between healthy human individuals. CDR3 size: 14 residues. CDR1 and CDR2 (germline): MDHEN, SYDVKM. With 6 bases clipped from V and 0 bases from J, the junction kept 2 bases outside the gene matches. TCRdb keeps only in-frame clones here, not all; method: immunoSEQ multiplex PCR. The table shows 740,000 or so clones, with around 73% occurring only once. Study-level results: Naive subsets, compared against memory subsets, generally had larger estimated richness values.

As concerns this clone: What it binds is unknown.

The material sequenced was memory CD4+ T cells sorted from blood. Subset in this sample: CD45RA-negative fraction. The clonotype comes from a woman aged 25 to 39 in good health. This chain connects TRBV28 to TRBJ2-4; 7 bases are a match to TRBD1. CDR3 loop: CASSRGLAKNIQYF. The CDR3 bases are TGTGCCAGCAGCAGGGGGTTAGCCAAAAACATTCAGTACTTC.